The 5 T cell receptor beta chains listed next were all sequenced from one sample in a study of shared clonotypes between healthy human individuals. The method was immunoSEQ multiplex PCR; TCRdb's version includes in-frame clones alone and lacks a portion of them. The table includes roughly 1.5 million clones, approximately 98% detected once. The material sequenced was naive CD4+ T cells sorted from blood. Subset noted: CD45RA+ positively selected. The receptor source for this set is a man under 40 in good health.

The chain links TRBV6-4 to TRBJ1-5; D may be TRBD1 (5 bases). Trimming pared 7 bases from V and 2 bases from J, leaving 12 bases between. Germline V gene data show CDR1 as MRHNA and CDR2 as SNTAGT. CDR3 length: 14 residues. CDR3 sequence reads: CASKDINCNQPQHF. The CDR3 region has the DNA TGTGCCAGCAAGGACATTAATTGCAATCAGCCCCAGCATTTT.

The CDR3 loop reads CASSRGSGTGELFF. Written as DNA, the CDR3 is TGTGCCAGCAGCCGAGGCAGCGGGACTGGGGAGCTGTTTTTT. The chain is built from TRBV7-3 and TRBJ2-2, with 7 positions matching TRBD2. This CDR3 contains 14 residues. CDR1 and CDR2 from the germline V gene are SGHTA and FQGTGA. V was clipped by 5 bases and J by 8 bases; unmatched bases: 8.

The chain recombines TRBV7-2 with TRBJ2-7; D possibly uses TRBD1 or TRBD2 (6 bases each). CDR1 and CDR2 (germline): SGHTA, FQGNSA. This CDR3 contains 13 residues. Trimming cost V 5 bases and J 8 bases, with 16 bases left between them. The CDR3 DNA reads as TGTGCCAGCAGCCCGGGACCGGGGGCGCAGCAGTACTTC. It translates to CASSPGPGAQQYF.

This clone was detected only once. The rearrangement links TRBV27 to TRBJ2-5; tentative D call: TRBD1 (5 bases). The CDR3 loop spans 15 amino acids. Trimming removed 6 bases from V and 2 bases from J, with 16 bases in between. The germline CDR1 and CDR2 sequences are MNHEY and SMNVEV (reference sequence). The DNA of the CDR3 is TGTGCCAGCAGGAAAAGACAGAAGACACAAGAGACCCAGTACTTC. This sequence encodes CASRKRQKTQETQYF.

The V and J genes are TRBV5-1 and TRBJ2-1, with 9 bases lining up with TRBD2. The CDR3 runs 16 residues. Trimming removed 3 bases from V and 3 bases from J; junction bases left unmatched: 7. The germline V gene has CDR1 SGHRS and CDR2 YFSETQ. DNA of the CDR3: TGCGCCAGCAGCTCGATCCTAGCGGGAAGCTACAATGAGCAGTTCTTC. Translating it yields CASSSILAGSYNEQFF.